A single sample gave rise to the 5 T cell receptor beta chains below, sequenced in a study of OX40 agonist ivuxolimab in advanced cancers. Measured with immunoSEQ multiplex PCR; TCRdb has only the in-frame clones, and not every one. The data show roughly 60,000 clones, 80% to 85% seen once. Sequenced here: CD4+ or CD8+ T cells sorted from blood, sampled in a trial of the OX40 agonist ivuxolimab. The receptor set was obtained from an adult with an advanced solid tumor such as melanoma, head and neck, liver or kidney cancer.

The chain links TRBV7-2 to TRBJ2-5, with a weak D call TRBD2 (5 bases). The J call may be in error: the DNA end matches TRBJ2-7 better. The CDR3 consists of 14 residues. Germline V gives CDR1 SGHTA, CDR2 FQGNSA. Here the CDR3 reads CASSLEVGAYEQYF. For the CDR3, the DNA is TGTGCCAGCAGCTTAGAGGTCGGGGCCTACGAGCAGTACTTC.

As DNA, the CDR3 is TGTGCCAGCAGTGATGTAGCGGGAGTTCCAGATACGCAGTATTTT. This translates into CASSDVAGVPDTQYF. V and J are TRBV6-1 and TRBJ2-3; TRBD2 agrees at 9 bases. The CDR3 is made up of 15 amino acids. Germline V gene lookup returns CDR1 MNHNS and CDR2 SASEGT. V shed 3 bases, J shed 4 bases, and the junction held 5 bases outside the gene matches.

The V call is TRBV5-4, the J call TRBJ2-7; D is perhaps TRBD2 (5 bases). The CDR3 is made up of 13 amino acids. Trimming removed 0 bases at V and 3 bases at J, with 7 bases between. Per germline, CDR1 SGHNT and CDR2 YYREEE (reference sequence). The CDR3 nucleotides read TGTGCCAGCAGCTTGGTTGAGGGCTACGAGCAGTACTTC. Protein: CASSLVEGYEQYF.

The gene calls are TRBV7-8 and TRBJ1-2, with unresolved D. V was pared by 1 base and J by 2 bases, with 5 bases between. CDR3 length: 13 residues. Germline values: CDR1 SGHVS, CDR2 FQNEAQ. The CDR3 DNA is TGTGCCAGCAGCTTAGACCTCAACTATGGCTACACCTTC. Translated: CASSLDLNYGYTF.

The J gene is TRBJ1-4, the V gene TRBV5-1; maybe TRBD1 (5 bases). Trimming pared 0 bases from V and 0 bases from J, leaving 12 bases between. Germline CDR1 reads SGHRS; CDR2 reads YFSETQ. The CDR3 spans 17 residues. CDR3 amino acids: CASSLDGGFSTNEKLFF. CDR3 bases: TGCGCCAGCAGCTTGGATGGGGGATTCTCAACTAATGAAAAACTGTTTTTT. Full variable domain (rest looked up from reference TRBV5-1 and TRBJ1-4): KAGVTQTPRYLIKTRGQQVTLSCSPISGHRSVSWYQQTPGQGLQFLFEYFSETQRNKGNFPGRFSGRQFSNSRSEMNVSTLELGDSALYLCASSLDGGFSTNEKLFFGSGTQLSVL.